The clone carrying this T cell receptor (beta chain) was seen only a few times. What it binds is unknown. Sequencing was performed with immunoSEQ multiplex PCR; in TCRdb, only in-frame clones are kept and a portion is missing. This sample has around 20,000 clones, with around 84% found just once. The entry originates in a study of EBV T-cell therapy then PD-1 blockade in nasopharyngeal carcinoma. Stated time point: 266 days after commencement of treatment, after nivolumab therapy. Treatment denoted: AdE1-LMPpoly-expanded autologous EBV-specific T-cell therapy followed by anti-PD-1 nivolumab. The CDR3 covers 13 residues. V lost 0 bases to trimming and J lost 4 bases, with 5 bases between them. Germline-derived CDR1 and CDR2 are SGHRS and YFSETQ.

This receptor was obtained from a man between 40 and 49 years old with nasopharyngeal carcinoma. Specimen: CD8+ T cells from blood, collected around day 300 from a patient whose treatment included autologous EBV-specific T cells and nivolumab. The rearrangement uses TRBV5-1 and TRBJ1-5; D gene unclear. The CDR3 sequence is CASSLAWNQPQHF. The CDR3 coding sequence is TGCGCCAGCAGCTTGGCCTGGAATCAGCCCCAGCATTTT.